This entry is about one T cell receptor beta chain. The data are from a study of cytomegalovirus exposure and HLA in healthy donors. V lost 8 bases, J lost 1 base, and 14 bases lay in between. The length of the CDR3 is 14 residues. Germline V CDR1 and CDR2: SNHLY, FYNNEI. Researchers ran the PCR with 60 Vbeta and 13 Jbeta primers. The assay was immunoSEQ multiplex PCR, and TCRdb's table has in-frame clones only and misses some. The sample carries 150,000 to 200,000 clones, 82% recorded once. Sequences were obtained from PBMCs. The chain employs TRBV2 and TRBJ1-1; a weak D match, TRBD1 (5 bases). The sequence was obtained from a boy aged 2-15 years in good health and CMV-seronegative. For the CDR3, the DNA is TGTGCCAGCGGACGGGGGGTGAAGAACACTGAAGCTTTCTTT. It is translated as CASGRGVKNTEAFF.